Presented here are 5 T cell receptor beta chains from one specimen sequenced in a study of blood T cell repertoires in COVID-19. This table comes from immunoSEQ multiplex PCR, and its TCRdb copy is limited to in-frame clones, with some not included. The sample gives around 380,000 clones, about 89% of which show up once; 1.3% is in the top ten. The sample was PBMCs or T cells enriched from blood (not recorded which). The origin of the receptors is a man aged 25-40 years who had recovered from COVID-19.

This clone was seen a single time. The chain links TRBV7-8 to TRBJ1-2; D not resolved. Germline V CDR1 and CDR2: SGHVS, FQNEAQ. The V end lost 1 base, the J end lost 5 bases, and 8 bases lay between the germline ends. The CDR3 consists of 13 residues. CDR3 nucleotides: TGTGCCAGCAGCTTAGGCCGGGATTATGGCTACACCTTC. This sequence encodes CASSLGRDYGYTF.

This chain links TRBV5-1 with TRBJ1-6; D gene unclear. V was cut by 2 bases and J by 9 bases, with 9 bases left in between. Germline V lookup: CDR1 SGHRS, CDR2 YFSETQ. The CDR3 is made up of 13 amino acids. The CDR3 bases are TGCGCCAGCAGCTTTGACGGAGGTTCACCCCTCCACTTT. Residues: CASSFDGGSPLHF.

This CDR3 is CASSHLNNNEKLFF. The CDR3 DNA reads as TGTGCCAGCAGTCATCTCAACAATAATGAAAAACTGTTTTTT. This chain joins TRBV27 and TRBJ1-4; D call uncertain. CDR1 and CDR2 (germline): MNHEY, SMNVEV (reference sequence). This CDR3 has 14 amino acids. V lost 5 bases, J lost 4 bases, and 11 bases lay in between. The full variable domain, in which reference TRBV27 and TRBJ1-4 provide the parts outside the CDR3, is EAQVTQNPRYLITVTGKKLTVTCSQNMNHEYMSWYRQDPGLGLRQIYYSMNVEVTDKGDVPEGYKVSRKEKRNFPLILESPSPNQTSLYFCASSHLNNNEKLFFGSGTQLSVL.

This chain joins TRBV4-2 and TRBJ1-4; 9 bases line up with TRBD1. Trimming removed 1 base from V and 5 bases from J; junction bases left unmatched: 8. The CDR3 length is 17 residues. Looked up from germline, CDR1 is LGHNA and CDR2 is YNFKEQ. DNA of the CDR3: TGTGCCAGCAGCCAAGTTGGGAGCGGGACAGGGAATGAAAAACTGTTTTTT. Protein: CASSQVGSGTGNEKLFF.

This chain connects TRBV9 to TRBJ1-1; 8 nucleotides agree with TRBD1. This CDR3 has 12 residues. Trimming at V came to 3 bases and at J to 10 bases, leaving 5 bases not matched to a gene. Germline V gene lookup returns CDR1 SGDLS and CDR2 YYNGEE. The CDR3 loop reads CASSAGQGGAFF. The DNA of the CDR3 is TGTGCCAGCAGCGCCGGACAGGGAGGAGCTTTCTTT. The full variable domain, with the rest looked up from reference TRBV9 and TRBJ1-1, is DSGVTQTPKHLITATGQRVTLRCSPRSGDLSVYWYQQSLDQGLQFLIQYYNGEERAKGNILERFSAQQFPDLHSELNLSSLELGDSALYFCASSAGQGGAFFGQGTRLTVV.